This T cell receptor beta chain originates from a study of human T cells and chemical hapten exposure. Study-wide background: The scalp of each patient received a weekly diphenylcyclopropenone dose for the full roughly 24-week study. Study-wide results and caveats: Expanded TCRs were compared with controls, and the expanded TCRs formed significantly more large CDR3 similarity clusters.

Library construction involved attaching unique molecular identifiers to individual cDNA molecules, which allowed quantitative, reproducible TCR counting. TCRdb reprocessed the RACE reads with MiXCR, giving one entry per CDR3 protein. In the table there are roughly 190,000 distinct CDR3 sequences, approximately 20% of which are singletons. The CDR3 has 14 amino acids. Per germline, CDR1 SEHNR and CDR2 FQNEAQ (reference sequence). The V and J ends lost 5 bases and 2 bases respectively, with 9 bases between them. The time point: patch test 1, 2 weeks after DPC sensitization. Indicated treatment: therapeutic diphenylcyclopropenone sensitization with weekly scalp DPC. Note on this clonotype: The target antigen is unknown.

This sample comprised whole blood, obtained in connection with sensitization to the hapten diphenylcyclopropenone (DPC). This TCR derives from a woman in her fifties or sixties with alopecia areata. Some clones in this sample may be carry-over from other donors' samples. V and J are TRBV7-9 and TRBJ1-4; a weak D match, TRBD1 (5 bases). CDR3 bases: TGTGCCAGCAGCCCAGGGATGACTAATGAAAAACTGTTTTTT. It specifies CASSPGMTNEKLFF.